This is a list of T cell receptor beta chains from one sample in a study of shared T cell receptors in the human thymus. Data came from immunoSEQ multiplex PCR; TCRdb stores just in-frame clones and leaves some out. The sample includes hundreds of thousands of clones, about 90% seen only once; the top ten take roughly 0.0089%. These data were likewise used in another study, on human thymus T cells.

What was sequenced was thymocytes. These receptor sequences come from a boy younger than two with a congenital heart defect. Each CDR3 is given with its conserved first and last residue. The D gene is left open where the match is weak. Clone size is given for some rows only: seen once, a few or many times, or a class if the clone is expanded.

len: 17
v_gene: TRBV7-8
abundance: NA
j_gene: TRBJ1-2
d_gene: TRBD1
CDR3nt: TGTGCCAGCAGCCTCAAACCTGACAGGGTGTCTAACTATGGCTACACCTTC
CDR3aa: CASSLKPDRVSNYGYTF

len: 17
v_gene: TRBV25-1
abundance: NA
j_gene: TRBJ2-2
d_gene: TRBD1
CDR3nt: TGTGCCAGCAGTGACCGCCGACAGGGTCCTAACACCGGGGAGCTGTTTTTT
CDR3aa: CASSDRRQGPNTGELFF

len: 15
v_gene: TRBV7-2
abundance: NA
j_gene: TRBJ1-3
d_gene: NA
CDR3nt: TGTGCCAGCAGCTTAAAGGGGAAGCCTGGAAACACCATATATTTT
CDR3aa: CASSLKGKPGNTIYF

len: 13
v_gene: TRBV11-3
abundance: few
j_gene: TRBJ1-1
d_gene: NA
CDR3nt: TGTGCCAGCAGCTTAGGCGTCGACACTGAAGCTTTCTTT
CDR3aa: CASSLGVDTEAFF

len: 17
v_gene: TRBV5-1
abundance: NA
j_gene: TRBJ2-3
d_gene: NA
CDR3nt: TGCGCCAGCAGCGGACCCAGGGACAATATGAACACAGATACGCAGTATTTT
CDR3aa: CASSGPRDNMNTDTQYF

len: 15
v_gene: TRBV5-4
abundance: NA
j_gene: TRBJ2-5
d_gene: NA
CDR3nt: TGTGCCAGCAGCTTGATCCTCCAGGAAGGCGAGACCCAGTACTTC
CDR3aa: CASSLILQEGETQYF

len: 11
v_gene: TRBV20-1
abundance: NA
j_gene: TRBJ2-7
d_gene: NA
CDR3nt: TGCAGTGCTAGAAGATCCTACGAGCAGTACTTC
CDR3aa: CSARRSYEQYF

len: 13
v_gene: TRBV27
abundance: NA
j_gene: TRBJ2-5
d_gene: NA
CDR3nt: TGTGCCAGCAGTTTATCGGAGGGGGAGACCCAGTACTTC
CDR3aa: CASSLSEGETQYF

len: 16
v_gene: TRBV5-1
abundance: NA
j_gene: TRBJ1-1
d_gene: NA
CDR3nt: TGCGCCAGCAGCTCAACAGGGAAAGGCGTCCACACTGAAGCTTTCTTT
CDR3aa: CASSSTGKGVHTEAFF

len: 14
v_gene: TRBV10-3
abundance: few
j_gene: TRBJ1-5
d_gene: NA
CDR3nt: TGTGCCATCCGGGGGGGTCTGGGCAATCAGCCCCAGCATTTT
CDR3aa: CAIRGGLGNQPQHF

len: 17
v_gene: TRBV4-3
abundance: NA
j_gene: TRBJ1-5
d_gene: NA
CDR3nt: TGCGCCAGCAGCCAAGGCCGGGGGAGGTTGGGCAATCAGCCCCAGCATTTT
CDR3aa: CASSQGRGRLGNQPQHF

len: 14
v_gene: TRBV6-5
abundance: NA
j_gene: TRBJ1-1
d_gene: NA
CDR3nt: TGTGCCAGCAGTGAACAGGTGGAGAACACTGAAGCTTTCTTT
CDR3aa: CASSEQVENTEAFF

len: 10
v_gene: TRBV20-1
abundance: NA
j_gene: TRBJ2-5
d_gene: NA
CDR3nt: TGCAGTGCTCTCCCGGGGACCCAGTACTTC
CDR3aa: CSALPGTQYF

len: 18
v_gene: TRBV28
abundance: NA
j_gene: TRBJ2-3
d_gene: NA
CDR3nt: TGTGCCAGCAGACCCCGGACTGATTCCCAACCTAGCACAGATACGCAGTATTTT
CDR3aa: CASRPRTDSQPSTDTQYF